This T cell receptor beta chain was captured in a study of OX40 agonist ivuxolimab in advanced cancers. Notes on the study in general: Among expanded peripheral T cells, antigen specificity went undetermined. Some nonresponders additionally presented with little normalized T-cell clonal expansion.

Repertoires were generated with immunoSEQ multiplex PCR, while TCRdb's copy carries only in-frame clones and drops some. There are about 150,000 clones in the sample; 75% to 95% occur only once, and 0.95% to 1.4% lies in the top ten. Regarding this clone: Its target is unknown.

The sample in question was CD4+ or CD8+ T cells sorted from blood, obtained in a trial of the OX40 agonist ivuxolimab. This TCR was sampled from an adult with an advanced solid tumor such as melanoma, head and neck, liver or kidney cancer.

As DNA, the CDR3 is TGTGCCAGCAGGGCCCGGGACTACAATGAGCAGTTCTTC. Protein sequence: CASRARDYNEQFF. This chain connects TRBV28 to TRBJ2-1; D is possibly TRBD2 (5 bases). V lost 6 bases and J 3 bases, leaving 9 bases between the germline ends. Germline V gene lookup returns CDR1 MDHEN and CDR2 SYDVKM. The CDR3 spans 13 residues. The full variable domain, with the rest looked up from reference TRBV28 and TRBJ2-1, is DVKVTQSSRYLVKRTGEKVFLECVQDMDHENMFWYRQDPGLGLRLIYFSYDVKMKEKGDIPEGYSVSREKKERFSLILESASTNQTSMYLCASRARDYNEQFFGPGTRLTVL.